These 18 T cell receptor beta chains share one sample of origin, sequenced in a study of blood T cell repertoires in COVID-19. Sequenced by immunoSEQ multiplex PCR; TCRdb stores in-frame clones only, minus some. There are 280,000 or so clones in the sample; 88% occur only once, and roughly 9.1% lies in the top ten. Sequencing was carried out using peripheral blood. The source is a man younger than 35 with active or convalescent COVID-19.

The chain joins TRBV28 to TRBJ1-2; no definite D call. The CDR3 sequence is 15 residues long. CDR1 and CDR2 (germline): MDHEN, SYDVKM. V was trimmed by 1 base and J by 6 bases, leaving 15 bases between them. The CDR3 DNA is TGTGCCAGCAGTTTATCCGACTCCAGAAATGATGGCTACACCTTC. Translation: CASSLSDSRNDGYTF.

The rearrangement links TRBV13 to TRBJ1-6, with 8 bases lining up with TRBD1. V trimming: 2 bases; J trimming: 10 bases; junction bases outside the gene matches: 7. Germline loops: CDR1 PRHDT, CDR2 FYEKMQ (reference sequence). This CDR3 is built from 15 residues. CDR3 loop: CASSLFGQGNSPLHF. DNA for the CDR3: TGTGCCAGCAGCTTATTTGGACAGGGAAACTCACCCCTCCACTTT.

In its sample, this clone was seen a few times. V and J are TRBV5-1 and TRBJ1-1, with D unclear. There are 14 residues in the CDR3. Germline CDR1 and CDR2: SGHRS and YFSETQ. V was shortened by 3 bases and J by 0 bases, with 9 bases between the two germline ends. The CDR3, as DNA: TGCGCCAGCAGCTATGACATTATGAACACTGAAGCTTTCTTT. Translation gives CASSYDIMNTEAFF. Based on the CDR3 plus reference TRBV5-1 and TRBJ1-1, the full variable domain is KAGVTQTPRYLIKTRGQQVTLSCSPISGHRSVSWYQQTPGQGLQFLFEYFSETQRNKGNFPGRFSGRQFSNSRSEMNVSTLELGDSALYLCASSYDIMNTEAFFGQGTRLTVV.

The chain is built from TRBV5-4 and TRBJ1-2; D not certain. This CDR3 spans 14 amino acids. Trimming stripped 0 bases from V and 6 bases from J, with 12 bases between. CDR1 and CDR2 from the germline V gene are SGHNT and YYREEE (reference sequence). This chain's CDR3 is CASSLVRGGHGYTF. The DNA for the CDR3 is TGTGCCAGCAGCTTGGTCCGGGGTGGGCATGGCTACACCTTC.

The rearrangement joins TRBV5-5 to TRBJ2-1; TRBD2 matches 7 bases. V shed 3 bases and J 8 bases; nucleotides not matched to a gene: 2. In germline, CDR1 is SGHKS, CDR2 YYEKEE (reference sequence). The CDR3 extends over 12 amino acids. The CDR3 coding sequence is TGTGCCAGCAGCTCGGGAGGCGATGAGCAGTTCTTC. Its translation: CASSSGGDEQFF.

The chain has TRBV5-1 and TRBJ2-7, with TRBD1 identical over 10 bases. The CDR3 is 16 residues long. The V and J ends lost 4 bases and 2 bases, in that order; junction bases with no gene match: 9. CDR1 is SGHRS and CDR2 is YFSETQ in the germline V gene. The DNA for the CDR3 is TGCGCCAGCAGCAGACCGGGACAGGGGATCCCCTACGAGCAGTACTTC. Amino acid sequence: CASSRPGQGIPYEQYF. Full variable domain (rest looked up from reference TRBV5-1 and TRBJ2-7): KAGVTQTPRYLIKTRGQQVTLSCSPISGHRSVSWYQQTPGQGLQFLFEYFSETQRNKGNFPGRFSGRQFSNSRSEMNVSTLELGDSALYLCASSRPGQGIPYEQYFGPGTRLTVT.

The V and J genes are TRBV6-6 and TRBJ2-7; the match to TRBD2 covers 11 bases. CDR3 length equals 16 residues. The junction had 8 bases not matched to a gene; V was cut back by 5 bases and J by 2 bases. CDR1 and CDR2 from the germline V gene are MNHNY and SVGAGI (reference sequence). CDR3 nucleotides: TGTGCCAGCAGTCGATCGCTTAGCGGGGGGGCCTACGAGCAGTACTTC. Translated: CASSRSLSGGAYEQYF.

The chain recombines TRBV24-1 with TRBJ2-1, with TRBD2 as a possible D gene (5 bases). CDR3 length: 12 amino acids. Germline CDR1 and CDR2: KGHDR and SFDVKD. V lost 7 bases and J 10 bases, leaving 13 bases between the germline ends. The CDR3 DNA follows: TGTGCCACCAGGGACTCCGGAGGCGAGCAGTTCTTC. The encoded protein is CATRDSGGEQFF.

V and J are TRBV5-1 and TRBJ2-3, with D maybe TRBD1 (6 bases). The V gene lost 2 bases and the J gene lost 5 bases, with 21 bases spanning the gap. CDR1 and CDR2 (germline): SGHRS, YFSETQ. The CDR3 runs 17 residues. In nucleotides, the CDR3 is TGCGCCAGCAGCTTCGTGGACAGACTACAACTAGGAGATACGCAGTATTTT. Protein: CASSFVDRLQLGDTQYF.

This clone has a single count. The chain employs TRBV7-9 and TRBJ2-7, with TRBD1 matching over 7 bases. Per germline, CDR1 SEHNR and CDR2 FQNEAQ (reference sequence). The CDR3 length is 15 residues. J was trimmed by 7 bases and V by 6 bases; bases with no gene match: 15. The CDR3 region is CASSPGTVSLGEQYF. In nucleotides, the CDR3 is TGTGCCAGCAGTCCTGGGACAGTAAGCTTAGGGGAGCAGTACTTC.

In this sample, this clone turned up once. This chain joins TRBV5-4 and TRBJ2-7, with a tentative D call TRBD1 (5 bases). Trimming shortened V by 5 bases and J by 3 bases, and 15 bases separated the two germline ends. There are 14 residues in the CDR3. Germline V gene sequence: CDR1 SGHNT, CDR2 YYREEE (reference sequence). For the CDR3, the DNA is TGTGCCAGCAGTCCAGGGTTCCGTGGCTACGAGCAGTACTTC. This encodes CASSPGFRGYEQYF.

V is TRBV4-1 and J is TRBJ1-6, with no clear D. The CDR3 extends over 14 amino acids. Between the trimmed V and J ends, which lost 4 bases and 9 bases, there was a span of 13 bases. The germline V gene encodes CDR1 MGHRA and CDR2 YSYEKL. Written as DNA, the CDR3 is TGCGCCAGCAGCCCACCCGCGGGGAGTTCACCCCTCCACTTT. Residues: CASSPPAGSSPLHF.

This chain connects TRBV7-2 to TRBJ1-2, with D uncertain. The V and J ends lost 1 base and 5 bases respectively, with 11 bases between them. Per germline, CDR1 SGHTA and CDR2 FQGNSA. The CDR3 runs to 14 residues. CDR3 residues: CASSLEGLGYGYTF. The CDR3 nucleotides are TGTGCCAGCAGCTTAGAAGGACTTGGGTATGGCTACACCTTC.

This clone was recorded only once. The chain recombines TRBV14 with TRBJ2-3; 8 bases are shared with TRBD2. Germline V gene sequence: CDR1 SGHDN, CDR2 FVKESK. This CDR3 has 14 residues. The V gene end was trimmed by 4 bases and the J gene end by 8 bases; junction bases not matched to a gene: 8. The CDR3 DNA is TGTGCCAGCAGCCCCGGACTAGCATTTGGTACGCAGTATTTT. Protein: CASSPGLAFGTQYF.

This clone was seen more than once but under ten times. DNA for the CDR3: TGTGCCAGCAGTTGGGGGCCCCCGGGCGGTTCACCCCTCCACTTT. It codes for CASSWGPPGGSPLHF. The chain employs TRBV2 and TRBJ1-6; TRBD1 might be the D (6 bases). The germline CDR1 and CDR2 sequences are SNHLY and FYNNEI. The CDR3 runs 15 residues. V was pared by 5 bases and J by 9 bases, with 17 bases between. Based on the CDR3 plus reference TRBV2 and TRBJ1-6, the full variable domain is EPEVTQTPSHQVTQMGQEVILRCVPISNHLYFYWYRQILGQKVEFLVSFYNNEISEKSEIFDDQFSVERPDGSNFTLKIRSTKLEDSAMYFCASSWGPPGGSPLHFGNGTRLTVT.

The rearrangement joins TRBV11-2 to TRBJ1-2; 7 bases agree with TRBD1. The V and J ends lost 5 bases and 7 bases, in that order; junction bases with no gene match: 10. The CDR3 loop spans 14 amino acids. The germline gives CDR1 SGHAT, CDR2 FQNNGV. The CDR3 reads CASSTSTGQSGYTF. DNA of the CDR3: TGTGCCAGCAGCACTTCGACAGGGCAGTCTGGCTACACCTTC.

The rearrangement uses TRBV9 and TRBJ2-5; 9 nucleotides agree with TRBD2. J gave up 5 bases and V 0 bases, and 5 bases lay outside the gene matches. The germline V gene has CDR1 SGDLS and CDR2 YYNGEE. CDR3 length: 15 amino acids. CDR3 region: CASSVGGSGGETQYF. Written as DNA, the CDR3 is TGTGCCAGCAGCGTAGGGGGTAGCGGGGGTGAGACCCAGTACTTC.

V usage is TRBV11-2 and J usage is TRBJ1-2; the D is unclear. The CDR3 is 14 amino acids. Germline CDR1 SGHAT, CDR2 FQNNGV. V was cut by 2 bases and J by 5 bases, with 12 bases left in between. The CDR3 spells CASSLHEYRYGYTF. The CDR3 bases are TGTGCCAGCAGCTTACATGAATACCGGTATGGCTACACCTTC.